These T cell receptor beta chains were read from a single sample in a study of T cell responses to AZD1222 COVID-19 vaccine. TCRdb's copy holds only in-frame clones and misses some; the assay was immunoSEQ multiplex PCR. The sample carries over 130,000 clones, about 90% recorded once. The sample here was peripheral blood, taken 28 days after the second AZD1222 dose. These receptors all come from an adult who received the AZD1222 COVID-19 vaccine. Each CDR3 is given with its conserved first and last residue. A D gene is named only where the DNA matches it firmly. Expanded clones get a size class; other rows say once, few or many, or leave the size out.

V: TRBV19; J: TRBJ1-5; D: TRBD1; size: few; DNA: TGTGCCAGTAGTACAAGACAGGGGAATCAGCCCCAGCATTTT; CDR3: CASSTRQGNQPQHF
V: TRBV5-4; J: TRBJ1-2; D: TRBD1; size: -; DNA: TGTGCCAGCAGCTTGGAGGGACAGGGGCGTGGCTACACCTTC; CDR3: CASSLEGQGRGYTF
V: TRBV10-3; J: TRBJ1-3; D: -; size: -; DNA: TGTGCCATCAGTGATTCTGGTTCTGGTGGAAACACCATATATTTT; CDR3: CAISDSGSGGNTIYF
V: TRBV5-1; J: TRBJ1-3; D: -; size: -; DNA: TGCGCCAGCAGCTTGGTTGGGGTGGTTTCGACAGCGGACTCTGGAAACACCATATATTTT; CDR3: CASSLVGVVSTADSGNTIYF
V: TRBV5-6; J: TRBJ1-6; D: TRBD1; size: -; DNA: TGTGCCAGCAGCTTCCAGGGACAGAATAATTCACCCCTCCACTTT; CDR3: CASSFQGQNNSPLHF
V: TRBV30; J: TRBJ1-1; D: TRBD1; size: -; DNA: TGTGCCTGGAGTTTTTCAGGGGGCGAAGCTTTCTTT; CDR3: CAWSFSGGEAFF
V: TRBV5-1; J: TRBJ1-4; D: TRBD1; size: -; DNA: TGCGCCAGCAGCTTGGGACAGGGGGGTAAGGGTGAAAAACTGTTTTTT; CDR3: CASSLGQGGKGEKLFF
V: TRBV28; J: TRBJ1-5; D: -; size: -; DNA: TGTGCCAGCAAATTTCGGGGTCTGAGGCAGCCCCAGCATTTT; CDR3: CASKFRGLRQPQHF
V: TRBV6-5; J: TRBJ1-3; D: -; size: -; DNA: TGTGCCAGCAGTTACTTACCAGGGGACTCTGGAAACACCATATATTTT; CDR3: CASSYLPGDSGNTIYF
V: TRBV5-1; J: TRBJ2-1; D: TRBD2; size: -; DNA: TGCGCCAGCAGCTTGTCAACTCAGACTAGCGGGAGTGTAAGCTCCTACAATGAGCAGTTCTTC; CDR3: CASSLSTQTSGSVSSYNEQFF
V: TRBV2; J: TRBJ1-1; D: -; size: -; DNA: TGTGCCAGCACGGCCTCAACAAACACTGAAGCTTTCTTT; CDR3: CASTASTNTEAFF
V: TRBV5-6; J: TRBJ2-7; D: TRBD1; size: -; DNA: TGTGCCAGCAGCTCCGGGACAGGTCTTTACGAGCAGTACTTC; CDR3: CASSSGTGLYEQYF
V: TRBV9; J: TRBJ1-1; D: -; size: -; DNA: TGTGCCAGCAGCCCAACGGGACTTCTTAACACTGAAGCTTTCTTT; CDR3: CASSPTGLLNTEAFF
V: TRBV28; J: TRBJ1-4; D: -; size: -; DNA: TGTGCCAGCAGTTCCCGGGAACTTAATGAAAAACTGTTTTTT; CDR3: CASSSRELNEKLFF
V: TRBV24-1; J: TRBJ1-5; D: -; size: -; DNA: TGTGCCACCTTATTCGGTAATCAGCCCCAGCATTTT; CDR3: CATLFGNQPQHF
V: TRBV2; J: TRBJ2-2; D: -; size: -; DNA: TGTGCCAGCAGTGGACTAGTGCCTAACACCGGGGAGCTGTTTTTT; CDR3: CASSGLVPNTGELFF
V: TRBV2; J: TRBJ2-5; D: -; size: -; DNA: TGTGCCAGCAGTGAAGCTACTAGGGAGACCCAGTACTTC; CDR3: CASSEATRETQYF
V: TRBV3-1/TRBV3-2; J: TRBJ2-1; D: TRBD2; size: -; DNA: TGTGCCAGCAGCCGCAGGACTAGCGGGGCAGGTGAGCAGTTCTTC; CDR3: CASSRRTSGAGEQFF
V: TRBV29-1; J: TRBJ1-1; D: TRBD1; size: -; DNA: TGCAGCGTGGGACAGGGGAACACTGAAGCTTTCTTT; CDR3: CSVGQGNTEAFF
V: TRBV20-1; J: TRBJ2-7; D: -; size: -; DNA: TGCAGTGCGTCCCAGGAGTACGAGCAGTACTTC; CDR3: CSASQEYEQYF
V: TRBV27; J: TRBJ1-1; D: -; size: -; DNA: TGTGCCAGCAGGTTCACAGGGATCGGCACTGAAGCTTTCTTT; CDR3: CASRFTGIGTEAFF
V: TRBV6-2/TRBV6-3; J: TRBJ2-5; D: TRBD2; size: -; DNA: TGTGCCAGCAGTTACGTATTAGGGGCTAGCGGGAGCTTCCAAGAGACCCAGTACTTC; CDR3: CASSYVLGASGSFQETQYF
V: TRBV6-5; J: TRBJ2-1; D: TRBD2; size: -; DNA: TGTGCCACGACCCGACTAGCGGGATCCTACAATGAGCAGTTCTTC; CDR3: CATTRLAGSYNEQFF
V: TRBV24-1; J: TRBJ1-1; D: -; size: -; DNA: TGTGCCACCAGTGATTCGCAGGGAATGAACACTGAAGCTTTCTTT; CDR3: CATSDSQGMNTEAFF
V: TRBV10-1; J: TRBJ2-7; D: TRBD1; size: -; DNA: TGCGCCAGCAGTGATACAGGGGGCCTGACCTACGAGCAGTACTTC; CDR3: CASSDTGGLTYEQYF
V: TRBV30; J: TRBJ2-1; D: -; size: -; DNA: TGTGCCTGGAGTTACTTAAATGAGCAGTTCTTC; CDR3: CAWSYLNEQFF
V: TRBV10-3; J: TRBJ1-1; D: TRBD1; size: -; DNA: TGTGCCATCAGTGAGCCGTCGGGACAGATGAACACTGAAGCTTTCTTT; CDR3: CAISEPSGQMNTEAFF
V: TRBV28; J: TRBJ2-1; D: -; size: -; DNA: TGTGCCAGCAGTGAGTCCCTGGGTGAGCAGTTCTTC; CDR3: CASSESLGEQFF
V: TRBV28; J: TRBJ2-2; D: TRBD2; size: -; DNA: TGTGCCAGCACCCTAGCGGGAGCGTTGGACACCGGGGAGCTGTTTTTT; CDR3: CASTLAGALDTGELFF
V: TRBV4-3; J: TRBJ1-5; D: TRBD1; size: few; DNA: TGCGCCAGCAGCCAAGATGGTCAGGGGGGACAGCCCCAGCATTTT; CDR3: CASSQDGQGGQPQHF
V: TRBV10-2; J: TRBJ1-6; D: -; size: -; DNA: TGCGCCAGCAGTGACTACCAATCACCCCTCCACTTT; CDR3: CASSDYQSPLHF
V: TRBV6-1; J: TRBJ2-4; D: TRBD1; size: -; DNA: TGTGCCAGCAGTGAATCACAGGGGGTTGTTCAGTACTTC; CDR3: CASSESQGVVQYF
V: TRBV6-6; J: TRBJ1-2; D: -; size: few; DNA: TGTGCCAGCACCCCCGGACTGGTCGGCTACACCTTC; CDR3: CASTPGLVGYTF
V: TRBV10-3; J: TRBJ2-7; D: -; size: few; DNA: TGTGCCATCAAGGCTGTAGATAACGAGCAGTACTTC; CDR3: CAIKAVDNEQYF
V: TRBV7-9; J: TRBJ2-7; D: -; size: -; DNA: TGTGCCAGCAGCTTAAACGCCTACGAGCAGTACTTC; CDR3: CASSLNAYEQYF
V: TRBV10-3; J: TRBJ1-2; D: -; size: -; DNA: TGTGCCATCAGTGAGACCCATTCTAGGGATGGCTACACCTTC; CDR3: CAISETHSRDGYTF
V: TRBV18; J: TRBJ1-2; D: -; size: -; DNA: TGTGCCAGCTCACCAAGCCCCCTGGGGACATATTTCGATGGCTACACCTTC; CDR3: CASSPSPLGTYFDGYTF
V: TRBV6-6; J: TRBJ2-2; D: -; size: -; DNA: TGTGCCAGCAGTTTCGGGAACACCGGGGAGCTGTTTTTT; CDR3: CASSFGNTGELFF
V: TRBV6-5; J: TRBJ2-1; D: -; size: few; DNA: TGTGCCAGCAGTCTCAAACGTGGGAACAATGAGCAGTTCTTC; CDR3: CASSLKRGNNEQFF
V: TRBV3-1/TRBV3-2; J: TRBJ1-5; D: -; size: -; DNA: TGTGCCAGCAGCCAAGCTACCACCGGGCAGCCCCAGCATTTT; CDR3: CASSQATTGQPQHF
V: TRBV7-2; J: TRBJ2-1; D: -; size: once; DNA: TGTGCCAGCAGCTTAGCCTACGGGGTTGATGAGCAGTTCTTC; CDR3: CASSLAYGVDEQFF
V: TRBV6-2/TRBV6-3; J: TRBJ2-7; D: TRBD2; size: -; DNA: TGTGCCAGCAGTGAGCGACTAGCGGCTTCCTACGAGCAGTACTTC; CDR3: CASSERLAASYEQYF
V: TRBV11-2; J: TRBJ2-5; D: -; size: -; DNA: TGTGCCAGCAGCTTAGCCGCCTCCGGGGCCCCAGAGACCCAGTACTTC; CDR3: CASSLAASGAPETQYF
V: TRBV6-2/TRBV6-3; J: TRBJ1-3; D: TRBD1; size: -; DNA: TGTGCCAGCAGCGCGGACAGGGCGACCGGAAACACCATATATTTT; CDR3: CASSADRATGNTIYF
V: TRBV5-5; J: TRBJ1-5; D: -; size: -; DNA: TGTGCCAGCAGTCGGACTCCCGGGGGCAATCAGCCCCAGCATTTT; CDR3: CASSRTPGGNQPQHF
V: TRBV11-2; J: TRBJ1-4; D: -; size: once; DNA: TGTGCCAGCAGCCTAGGAGCCCCGGGGGGTTTGGAAAAACTGTTTTTT; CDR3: CASSLGAPGGLEKLFF
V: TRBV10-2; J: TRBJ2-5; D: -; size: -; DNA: TGCGCCAGCCAGGGGGGGCTAGCGCGGGAGACCCAGTACTTC; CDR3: CASQGGLARETQYF
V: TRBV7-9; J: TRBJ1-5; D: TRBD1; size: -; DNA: TGTGCCAGCAGCCTATCAGGGGGATTCAATCAGCCCCAGCATTTT; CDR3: CASSLSGGFNQPQHF
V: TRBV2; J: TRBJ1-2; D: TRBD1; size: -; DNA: TGTGCCAGCAGTGATCTCAGACACGGACAGGCCTCTTACGGCTACACCTTC; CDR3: CASSDLRHGQASYGYTF
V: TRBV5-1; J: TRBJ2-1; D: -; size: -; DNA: TGCGCCAGCAGCCGGGGACTCCCCCCTGAGCAGTTCTTC; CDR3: CASSRGLPPEQFF
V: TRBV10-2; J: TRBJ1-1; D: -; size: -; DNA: TGCGCCAGCAGTTACGACACTGAAGCTTTCTTT; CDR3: CASSYDTEAFF
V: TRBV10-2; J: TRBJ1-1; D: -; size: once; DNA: TGCGCCAGCACCGCGTCGAACCCGAACACTGAAGCTTTCTTT; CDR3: CASTASNPNTEAFF
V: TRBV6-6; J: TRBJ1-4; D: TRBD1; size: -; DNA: TGTGCCAGCAGTTTAGGACAGGGCCTCGAAAAACTGTTTTTT; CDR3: CASSLGQGLEKLFF